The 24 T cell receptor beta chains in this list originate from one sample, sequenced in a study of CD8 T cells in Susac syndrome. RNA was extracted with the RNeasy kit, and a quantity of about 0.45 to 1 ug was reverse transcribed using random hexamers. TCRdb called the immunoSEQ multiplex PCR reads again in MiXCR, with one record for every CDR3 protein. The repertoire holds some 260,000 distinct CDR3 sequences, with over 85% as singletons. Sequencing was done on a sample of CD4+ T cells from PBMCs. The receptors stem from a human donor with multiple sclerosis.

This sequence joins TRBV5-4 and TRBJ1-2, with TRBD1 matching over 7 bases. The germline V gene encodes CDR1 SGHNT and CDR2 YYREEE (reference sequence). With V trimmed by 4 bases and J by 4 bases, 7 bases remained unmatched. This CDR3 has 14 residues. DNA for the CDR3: TGTGCCAGCAGCAGCGGGACAGAGGTCTATGGCTACACCTTC. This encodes CASSSGTEVYGYTF.

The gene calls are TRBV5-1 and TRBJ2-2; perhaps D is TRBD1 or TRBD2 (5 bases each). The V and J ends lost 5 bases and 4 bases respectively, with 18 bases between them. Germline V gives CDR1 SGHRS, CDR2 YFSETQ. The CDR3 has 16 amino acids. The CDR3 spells CASSSVINGATGELFF. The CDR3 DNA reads TGCGCCAGCAGTTCGGTGATTAACGGGGCCACCGGGGAGCTGTTTTTT.

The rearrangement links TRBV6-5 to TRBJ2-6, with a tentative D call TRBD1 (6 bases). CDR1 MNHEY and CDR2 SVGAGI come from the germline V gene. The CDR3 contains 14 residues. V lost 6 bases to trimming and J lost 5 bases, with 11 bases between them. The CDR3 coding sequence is TGTGCCAGCAGCGACTGGGACAGGGCCAACGTCCTGACTTTC. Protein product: CASSDWDRANVLTF.

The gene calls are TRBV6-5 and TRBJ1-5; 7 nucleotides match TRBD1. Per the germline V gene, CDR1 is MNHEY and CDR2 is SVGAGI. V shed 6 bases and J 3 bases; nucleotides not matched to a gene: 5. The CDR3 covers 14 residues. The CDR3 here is CASRPGTDNQPQHF. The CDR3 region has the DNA TGTGCCAGCAGACCCGGGACAGACAATCAGCCCCAGCATTTT.

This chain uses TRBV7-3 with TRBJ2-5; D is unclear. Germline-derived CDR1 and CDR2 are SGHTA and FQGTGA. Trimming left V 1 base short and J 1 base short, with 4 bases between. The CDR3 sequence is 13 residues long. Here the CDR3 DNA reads TGTGCCAGCAGCTTAAGGCCCCAAGAGACCCAGTACTTC. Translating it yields CASSLRPQETQYF.

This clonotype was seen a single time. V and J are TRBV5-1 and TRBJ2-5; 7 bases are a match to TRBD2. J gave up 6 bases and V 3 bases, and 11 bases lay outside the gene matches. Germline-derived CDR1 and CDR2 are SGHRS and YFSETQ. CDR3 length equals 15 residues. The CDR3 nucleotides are TGCGCCAGCAGCTCTCCCGGGACTACGGTTCAGACCCAGTACTTC. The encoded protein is CASSSPGTTVQTQYF.

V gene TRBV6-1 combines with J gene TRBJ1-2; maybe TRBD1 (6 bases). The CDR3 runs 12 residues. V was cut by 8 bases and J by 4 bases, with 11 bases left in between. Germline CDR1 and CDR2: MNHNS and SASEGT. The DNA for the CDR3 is TGTGCCAGCGGCCTGGACAGCTATGGCTACACCTTC. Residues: CASGLDSYGYTF.

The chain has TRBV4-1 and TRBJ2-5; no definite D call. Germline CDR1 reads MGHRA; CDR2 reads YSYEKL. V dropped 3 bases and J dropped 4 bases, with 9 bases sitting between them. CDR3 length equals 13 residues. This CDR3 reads CASSQGPLETQYF. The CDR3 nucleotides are TGCGCCAGCAGCCAGGGTCCCCTAGAGACCCAGTACTTC.

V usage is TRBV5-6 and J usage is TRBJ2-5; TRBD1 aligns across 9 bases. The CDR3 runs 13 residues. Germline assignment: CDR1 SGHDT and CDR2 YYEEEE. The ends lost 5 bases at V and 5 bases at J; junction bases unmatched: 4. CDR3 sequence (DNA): TGTGCCAGCAGGGACAGGGGCGTGGAGACCCAGTACTTC. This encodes CASRDRGVETQYF.

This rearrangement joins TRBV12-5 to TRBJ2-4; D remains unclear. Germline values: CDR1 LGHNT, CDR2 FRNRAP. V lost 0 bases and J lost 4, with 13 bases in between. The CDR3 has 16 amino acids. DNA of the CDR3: TGTGCTAGTGGTTTGGTAATTGGGGAAAGGAAAAACATTCAGTACTTC. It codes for CASGLVIGERKNIQYF.

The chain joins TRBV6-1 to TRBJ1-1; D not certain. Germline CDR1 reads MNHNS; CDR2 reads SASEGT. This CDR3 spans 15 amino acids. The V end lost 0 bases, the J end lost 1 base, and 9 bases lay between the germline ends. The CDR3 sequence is CASSEANKPNTEAFF. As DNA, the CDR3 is TGTGCCAGCAGTGAAGCTAACAAGCCGAACACTGAAGCTTTCTTT.

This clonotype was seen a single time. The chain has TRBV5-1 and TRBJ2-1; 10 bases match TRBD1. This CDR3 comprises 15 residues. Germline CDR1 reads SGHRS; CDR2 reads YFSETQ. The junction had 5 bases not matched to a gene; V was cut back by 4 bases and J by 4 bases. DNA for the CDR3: TGCGCCAGCAGCGTCGGGACAGGGGCATACAATGAGCAGTTCTTC. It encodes CASSVGTGAYNEQFF.

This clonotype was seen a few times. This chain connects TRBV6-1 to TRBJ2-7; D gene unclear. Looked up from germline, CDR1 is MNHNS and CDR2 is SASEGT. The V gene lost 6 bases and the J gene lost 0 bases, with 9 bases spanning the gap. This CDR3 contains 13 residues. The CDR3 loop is CASSQTSSYEQYV. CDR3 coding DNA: TGTGCCAGCAGCCAGACGTCCTCCTACGAGCAGTACGTC.

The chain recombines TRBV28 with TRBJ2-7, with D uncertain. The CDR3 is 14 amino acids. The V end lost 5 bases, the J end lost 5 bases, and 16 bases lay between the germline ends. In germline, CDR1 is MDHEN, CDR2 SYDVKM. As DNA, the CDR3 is TGTGCCAGCAGTCCCGACCGTCGTCGCAACGAGCAGTACTTC. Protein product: CASSPDRRRNEQYF.

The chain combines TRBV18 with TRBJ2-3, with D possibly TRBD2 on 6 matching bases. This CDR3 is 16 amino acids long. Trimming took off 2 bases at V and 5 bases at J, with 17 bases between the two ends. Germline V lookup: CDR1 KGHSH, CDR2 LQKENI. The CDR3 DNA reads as TGTGCCAGCTCACCATCTGTTTGGCGGGGAGGAGATACGCAGTATTTT. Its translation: CASSPSVWRGGDTQYF.

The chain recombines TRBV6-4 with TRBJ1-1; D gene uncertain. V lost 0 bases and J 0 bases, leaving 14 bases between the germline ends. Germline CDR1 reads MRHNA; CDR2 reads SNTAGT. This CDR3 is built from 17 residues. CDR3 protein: CASSDSSAINLNTEAFF. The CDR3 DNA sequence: TGTGCCAGCAGTGACTCGTCCGCTATTAATTTGAACACTGAAGCTTTCTTT.

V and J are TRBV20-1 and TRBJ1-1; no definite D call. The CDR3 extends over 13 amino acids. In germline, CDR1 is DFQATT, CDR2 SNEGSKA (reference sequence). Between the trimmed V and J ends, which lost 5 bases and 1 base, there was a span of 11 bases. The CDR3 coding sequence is TGCAGTGCTGCAAAGTACAGGAACACTGAAGCTTTCTTT. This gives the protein CSAAKYRNTEAFF.

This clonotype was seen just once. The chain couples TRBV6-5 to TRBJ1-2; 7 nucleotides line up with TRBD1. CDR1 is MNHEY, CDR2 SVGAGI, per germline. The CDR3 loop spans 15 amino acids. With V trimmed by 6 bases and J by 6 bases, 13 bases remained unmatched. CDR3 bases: TGTGCCAGCAGACAATCGACAGGGTCCTTAGATGGCTACACCTTC. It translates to CASRQSTGSLDGYTF.

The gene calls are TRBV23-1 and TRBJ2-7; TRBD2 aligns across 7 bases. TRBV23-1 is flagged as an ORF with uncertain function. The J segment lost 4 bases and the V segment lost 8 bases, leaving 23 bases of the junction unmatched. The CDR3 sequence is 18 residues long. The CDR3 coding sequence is TGCGCCAGCGGCCACTGGGGGAGGGCCGATCGTCTGATTTACGAGCAGTACGTC. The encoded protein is CASGHWGRADRLIYEQYV.

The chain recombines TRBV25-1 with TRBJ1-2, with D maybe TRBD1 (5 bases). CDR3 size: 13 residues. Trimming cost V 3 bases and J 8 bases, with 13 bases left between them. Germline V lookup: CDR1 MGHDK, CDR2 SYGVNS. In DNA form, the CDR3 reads TGTGCCAGCAGTGACGGGGGGGTAGAAGGCTACACCTTC. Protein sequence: CASSDGGVEGYTF.

In DNA, the CDR3 is TGTGCCAGTAGTATCTTTCTCCCCGGGGTGGGTAGCACAGATACGCAGTATTTT. Translated: CASSIFLPGVGSTDTQYF. The gene calls are TRBV19 and TRBJ2-3, with a tentative D call TRBD2 (5 bases). Trimming took 3 bases from V and 0 from J, leaving 19 bases between them. In germline, CDR1 is LNHDA, CDR2 SQIVND (reference sequence). The CDR3 totals 18 residues.

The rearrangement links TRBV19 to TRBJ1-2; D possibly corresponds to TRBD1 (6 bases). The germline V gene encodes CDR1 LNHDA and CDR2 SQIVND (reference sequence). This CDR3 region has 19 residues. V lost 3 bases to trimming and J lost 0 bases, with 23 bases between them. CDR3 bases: TGTGCCAGTAGTATGATCCGGCAGGGGACTTTTCAAGCTAACTATGGCTACACCTTC. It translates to CASSMIRQGTFQANYGYTF. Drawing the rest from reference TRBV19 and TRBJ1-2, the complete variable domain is DGGITQSPKYLFRKEGQNVTLSCEQNLNHDAMYWYRQDPGQGLRLIYYSQIVNDFQKGDIAEGYSVSREKKESFPLTVTSAQKNPTAFYLCASSMIRQGTFQANYGYTFGSGTRLTVV.

DNA of the CDR3: TGTGCCAGCAGTTTAATCGGACTGGGATCACATACGCAGTATTTT. Translation gives CASSLIGLGSHTQYF. The rearrangement joins TRBV7-9 to TRBJ2-3, with a possible D match to TRBD2 (5 bases). The CDR3 contains 15 residues. Germline V lookup: CDR1 SEHNR, CDR2 FQNEAQ (reference sequence). The germline V and J ends were trimmed by 6 bases and 7 bases, with 20 bases remaining between them. The whole variable domain, filled in from reference TRBV7-9 and TRBJ2-3, reads DTGVSQNPRHKITKRGQNVTFRCDPISEHNRLYWYRQTLGQGPEFLTYFQNEAQLEKSRLLSDRFSAERPKGSFSTLEIQRTEQGDSAMYLCASSLIGLGSHTQYFGPGTRLTVL.

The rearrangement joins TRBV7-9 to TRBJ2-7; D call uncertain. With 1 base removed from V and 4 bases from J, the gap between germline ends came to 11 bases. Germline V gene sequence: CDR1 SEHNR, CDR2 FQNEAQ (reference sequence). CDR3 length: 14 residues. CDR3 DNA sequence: TGTGCCAGCAGCTTAGAGGCTCAGGATTACGAGCAGTACTTC. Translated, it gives CASSLEAQDYEQYF.